Presented here are 2 T cell receptor beta chains from one specimen sequenced in a study of cytomegalovirus exposure and HLA in healthy donors. Primers for the PCR totalled 60 Vbeta and 13 Jbeta. Clones were read by immunoSEQ multiplex PCR, and TCRdb kept only the in-frame ones, dropping some. This sample has about 190,000 clones, with 65% to 90% found just once. The source material was PBMCs. All receptors derive from a man aged 40-49 years in good health and CMV-seropositive.

This clone was seen a single time. The V call is TRBV5-4, the J call TRBJ2-7; D unresolved. This CDR3 is built from 17 residues. In germline, CDR1 is SGHNT, CDR2 YYREEE (reference sequence). V dropped 0 bases and J dropped 2 bases, with 18 bases sitting between them. CDR3 DNA: TGTGCCAGCAGCTTGGACACGGATTTCGTAGGAGCCTACGAGCAGTACTTC. This codes for CASSLDTDFVGAYEQYF.

The chain carries TRBV19 and TRBJ2-1; D possibly corresponds to TRBD2 (6 bases). The V gene lost 5 bases and the J gene lost 9 bases, with 8 bases spanning the gap. Germline assignment: CDR1 LNHDA and CDR2 SQIVND (reference sequence). This CDR3 comprises 11 residues. The CDR3 reads CASSERVEQFF. The CDR3 bases are TGTGCCAGTAGTGAGCGGGTTGAGCAGTTCTTC.